This TCR beta chain was captured in a study of CD8 T cells in ankylosing spondylitis. Study outcomes and limitations: Eight or nine highly homologous variants formed a TCR beta motif that appeared characteristic of ankylosing spondylitis blood.

TCRdb itself ran the 5' RACE reads through MiXCR, one entry per CDR3 protein. The sample consists of about 440,000 distinct CDR3 sequences, 17% of them appearing once. This clonotype showed up just a few times. The antigen is not known. The sample comprised blood, either unsorted or a sorted T cell fraction (not recorded which). This TCR was recovered from a male donor with ankylosing spondylitis.

The CDR3 DNA reads TGTGCCTCAATCAGGGGGCAGGGACGGCGGTCGTCCTACGAGCAGTACTTC. This codes for CASIRGQGRRSSYEQYF. This rearrangement joins TRBV2 to TRBJ2-7; 8 bases are a match to TRBD1. The J segment lost 1 base and the V segment lost 11 bases, leaving 19 bases of the junction unmatched. Germline-derived CDR1 and CDR2 are SNHLY and FYNNEI. The CDR3 length is 17 residues.